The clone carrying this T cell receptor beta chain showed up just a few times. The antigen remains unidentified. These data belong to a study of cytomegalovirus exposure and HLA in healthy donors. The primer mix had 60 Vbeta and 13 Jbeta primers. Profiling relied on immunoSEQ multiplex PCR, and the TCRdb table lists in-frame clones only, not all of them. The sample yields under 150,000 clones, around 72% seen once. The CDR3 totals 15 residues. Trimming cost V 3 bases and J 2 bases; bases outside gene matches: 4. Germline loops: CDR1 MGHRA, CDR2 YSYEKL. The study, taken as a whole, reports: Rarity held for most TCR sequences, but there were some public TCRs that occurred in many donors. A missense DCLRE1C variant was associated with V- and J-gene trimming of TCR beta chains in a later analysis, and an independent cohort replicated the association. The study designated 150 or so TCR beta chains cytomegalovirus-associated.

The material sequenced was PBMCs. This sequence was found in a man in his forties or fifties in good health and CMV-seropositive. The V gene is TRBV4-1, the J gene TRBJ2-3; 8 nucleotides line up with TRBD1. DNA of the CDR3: TGCGCCAGCAGCCAGGGACAGGTTACCACAGATACGCAGTATTTT. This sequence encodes CASSQGQVTTDTQYF.